This T cell receptor (beta chain) was recovered during a study of cytomegalovirus exposure and HLA in healthy donors. PCR amplification relied on 60 Vbeta primers (plus 13 Jbeta primers). The data were produced by immunoSEQ multiplex PCR, yet TCRdb's version contains in-frame clones alone and is incomplete. The sample contains about 160,000 clones, roughly 77% of which appear only once. This clone was detected a few times. Its antigen is as yet unknown. Study-wide results and limits: Most subjects' HLA-A and HLA-B alleles were reportedly predicted from TCR beta sequences. Most of the CMV-associated TCR beta chains (in a later analysis) appeared to be HLA-restricted. The listing of 150 or so TCR beta chains classed them as cytomegalovirus-associated.

This CDR3 is built from 15 residues. Trimming removed 3 bases from V and 7 bases from J; junction bases left unmatched: 10. Germline V gene lookup returns CDR1 GTSNPN and CDR2 SVGIG (reference sequence). The chain joins TRBV30 to TRBJ1-4, with 8 bases aligning to TRBD1. Sequenced: PBMCs. The source of this sequence is a man aged 18 to 30 in good health and CMV-seropositive. As DNA, the CDR3 is TGTGCCTGGAGACCCTCGGACAGGGAGGGTGAAAAACTGTTTTTT. It translates to CAWRPSDREGEKLFF.